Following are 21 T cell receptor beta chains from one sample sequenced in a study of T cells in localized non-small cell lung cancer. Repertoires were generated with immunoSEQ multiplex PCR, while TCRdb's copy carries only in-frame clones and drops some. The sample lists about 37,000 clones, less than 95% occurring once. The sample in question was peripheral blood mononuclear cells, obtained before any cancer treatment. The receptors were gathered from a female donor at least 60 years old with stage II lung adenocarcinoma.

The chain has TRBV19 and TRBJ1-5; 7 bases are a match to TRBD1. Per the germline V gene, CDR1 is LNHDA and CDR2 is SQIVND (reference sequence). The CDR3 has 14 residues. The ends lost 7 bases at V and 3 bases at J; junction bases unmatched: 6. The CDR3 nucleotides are TGTGCCAGTACCGTGACAGGGAACAATCAGCCCCAGCATTTT. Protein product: CASTVTGNNQPQHF.

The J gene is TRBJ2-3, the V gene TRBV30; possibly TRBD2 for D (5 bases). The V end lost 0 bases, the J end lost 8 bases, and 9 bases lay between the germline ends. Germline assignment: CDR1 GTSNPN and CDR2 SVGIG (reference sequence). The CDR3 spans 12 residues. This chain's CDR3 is CAWSVRRGTQYF. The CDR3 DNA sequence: TGTGCCTGGAGTGTACGACGGGGTACGCAGTATTTT.

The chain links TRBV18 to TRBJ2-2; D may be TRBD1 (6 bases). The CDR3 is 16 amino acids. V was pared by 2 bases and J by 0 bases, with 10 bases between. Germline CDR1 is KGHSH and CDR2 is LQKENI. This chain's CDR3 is CASSPFGTTNTGELFF. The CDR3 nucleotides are TGTGCCAGCTCACCATTCGGGACAACGAACACCGGGGAGCTGTTTTTT.

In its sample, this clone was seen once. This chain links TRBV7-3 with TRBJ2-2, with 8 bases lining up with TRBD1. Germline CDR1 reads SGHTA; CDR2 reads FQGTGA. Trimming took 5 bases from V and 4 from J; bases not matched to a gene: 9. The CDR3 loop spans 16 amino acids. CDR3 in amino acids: CASSLRLGQGTGELFF. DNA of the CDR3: TGTGCCAGCAGCCTCCGATTAGGACAGGGCACCGGGGAGCTGTTTTTT.

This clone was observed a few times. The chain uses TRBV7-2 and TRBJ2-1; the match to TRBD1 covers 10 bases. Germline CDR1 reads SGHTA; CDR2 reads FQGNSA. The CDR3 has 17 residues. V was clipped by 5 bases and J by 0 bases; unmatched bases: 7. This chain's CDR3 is CASSRDRGPSSYNEQFF. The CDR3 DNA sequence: TGTGCCAGCAGCCGGGACAGGGGCCCCAGCTCCTACAATGAGCAGTTCTTC.

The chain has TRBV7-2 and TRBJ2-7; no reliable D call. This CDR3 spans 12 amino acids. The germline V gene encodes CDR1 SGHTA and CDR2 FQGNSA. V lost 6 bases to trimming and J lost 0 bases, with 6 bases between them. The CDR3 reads CASRTDSYEQYF. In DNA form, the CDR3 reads TGTGCCAGCAGGACTGACTCCTACGAGCAGTACTTC.

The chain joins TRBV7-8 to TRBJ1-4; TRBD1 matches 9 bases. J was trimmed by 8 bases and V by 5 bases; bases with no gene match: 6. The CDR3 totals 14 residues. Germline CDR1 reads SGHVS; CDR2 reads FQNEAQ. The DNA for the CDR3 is TGTGCCAGCAGCGGCGGGACAGGGCGGGAAAAACTGTTTTTT. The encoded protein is CASSGGTGREKLFF.

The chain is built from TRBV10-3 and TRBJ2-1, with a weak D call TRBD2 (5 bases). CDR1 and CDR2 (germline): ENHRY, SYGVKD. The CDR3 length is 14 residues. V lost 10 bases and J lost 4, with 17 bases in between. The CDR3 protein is CATQDFSAYNEQFF. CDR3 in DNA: TGTGCCACCCAGGACTTTTCCGCGTACAATGAGCAGTTCTTC.

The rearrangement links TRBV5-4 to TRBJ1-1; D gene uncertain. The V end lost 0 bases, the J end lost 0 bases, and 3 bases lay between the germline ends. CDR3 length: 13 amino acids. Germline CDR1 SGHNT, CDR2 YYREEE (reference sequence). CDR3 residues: CASSLGLNTEAFF. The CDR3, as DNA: TGTGCCAGCAGCTTGGGGCTGAACACTGAAGCTTTCTTT.

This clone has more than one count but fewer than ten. The CDR3 spells CASSHRTGEQFF. The CDR3 DNA sequence: TGTGCCAGCAGCCACAGGACTGGCGAGCAGTTCTTC. The rearrangement links TRBV4-2 to TRBJ2-1; a possible D gene is TRBD2 (5 bases). The germline V gene encodes CDR1 LGHNA and CDR2 YNFKEQ. The CDR3 totals 12 residues. V dropped 3 bases and J dropped 10 bases, with 10 bases sitting between them.

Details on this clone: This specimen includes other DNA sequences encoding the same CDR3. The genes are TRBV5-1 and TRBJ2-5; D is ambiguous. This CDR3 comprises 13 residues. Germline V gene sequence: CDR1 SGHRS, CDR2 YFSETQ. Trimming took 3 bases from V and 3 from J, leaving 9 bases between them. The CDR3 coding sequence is TGCGCCAGCAGCTCACTTGGGGAAGAGACCCAGTACTTC. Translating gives CASSSLGEETQYF. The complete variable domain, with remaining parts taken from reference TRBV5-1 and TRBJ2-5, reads KAGVTQTPRYLIKTRGQQVTLSCSPISGHRSVSWYQQTPGQGLQFLFEYFSETQRNKGNFPGRFSGRQFSNSRSEMNVSTLELGDSALYLCASSSLGEETQYFGPGTRLLVL.

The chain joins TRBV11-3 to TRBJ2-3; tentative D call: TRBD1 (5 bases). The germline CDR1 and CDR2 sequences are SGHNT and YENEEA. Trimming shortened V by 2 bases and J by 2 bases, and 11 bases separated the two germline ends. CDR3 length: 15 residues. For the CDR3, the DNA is TGTGCCAGCAGCTTACGCCAGGGTCTCACAGATACGCAGTATTTT. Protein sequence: CASSLRQGLTDTQYF.

The CDR3 DNA follows: TGTGCCAGCAGCCCCATGCGGGCCGGTCACGAAAAACTGTTTTTT. This sequence encodes CASSPMRAGHEKLFF. This chain uses TRBV28 with TRBJ1-4, with unresolved D. Trimming took 6 bases from V and 8 from J, leaving 19 bases between them. The germline CDR1 and CDR2 sequences are MDHEN and SYDVKM. The CDR3 extends over 15 amino acids. The variable domain in full, completed from reference TRBV28 and TRBJ1-4, reads DVKVTQSSRYLVKRTGEKVFLECVQDMDHENMFWYRQDPGLGLRLIYFSYDVKMKEKGDIPEGYSVSREKKERFSLILESASTNQTSMYLCASSPMRAGHEKLFFGSGTQLSVL.

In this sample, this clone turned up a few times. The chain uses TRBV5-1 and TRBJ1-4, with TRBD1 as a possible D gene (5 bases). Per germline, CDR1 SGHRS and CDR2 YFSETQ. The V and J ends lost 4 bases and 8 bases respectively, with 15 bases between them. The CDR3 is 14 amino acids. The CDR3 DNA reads TGCGCCAGCAGCGTCCAGGGAGCGGGGGAAAAACTGTTTTTT. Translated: CASSVQGAGEKLFF.

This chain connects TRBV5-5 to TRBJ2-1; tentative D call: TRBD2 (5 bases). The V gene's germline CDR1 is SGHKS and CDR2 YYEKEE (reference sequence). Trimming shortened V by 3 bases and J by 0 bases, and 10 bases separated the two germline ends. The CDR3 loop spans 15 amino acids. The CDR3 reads CASSWTGDSYNEQFF. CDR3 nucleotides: TGTGCCAGCAGCTGGACTGGAGACTCCTACAATGAGCAGTTCTTC.

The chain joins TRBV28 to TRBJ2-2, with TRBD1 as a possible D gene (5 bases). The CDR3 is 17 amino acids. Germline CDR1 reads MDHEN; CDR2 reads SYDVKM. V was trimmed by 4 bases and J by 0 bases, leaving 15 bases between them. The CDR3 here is CASSSPDTLANTGELFF. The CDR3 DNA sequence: TGTGCCAGCAGTTCGCCGGACACCCTCGCGAACACCGGGGAGCTGTTTTTT. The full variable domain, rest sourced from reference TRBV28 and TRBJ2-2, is DVKVTQSSRYLVKRTGEKVFLECVQDMDHENMFWYRQDPGLGLRLIYFSYDVKMKEKGDIPEGYSVSREKKERFSLILESASTNQTSMYLCASSSPDTLANTGELFFGEGSRLTVL.

The CDR3: CASSPDPTDQPQHF. The CDR3 region has the DNA TGTGCCAGCAGCCCGGACCCTACTGATCAGCCCCAGCATTTT. The chain couples TRBV6-5 to TRBJ1-5; D ambiguous. Germline CDR1 is MNHEY and CDR2 is SVGAGI. The V end lost 6 bases, the J end lost 5 bases, and 14 bases lay between the germline ends. The CDR3 has 14 residues.

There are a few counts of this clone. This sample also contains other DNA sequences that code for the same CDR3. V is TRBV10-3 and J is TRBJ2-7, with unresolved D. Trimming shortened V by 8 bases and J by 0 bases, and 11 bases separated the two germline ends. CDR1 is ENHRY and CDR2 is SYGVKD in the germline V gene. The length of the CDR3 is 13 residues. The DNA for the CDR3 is TGTGCCATCCGTGGCGGATACTCCTACGAGCAGTACTTC. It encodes CAIRGGYSYEQYF.

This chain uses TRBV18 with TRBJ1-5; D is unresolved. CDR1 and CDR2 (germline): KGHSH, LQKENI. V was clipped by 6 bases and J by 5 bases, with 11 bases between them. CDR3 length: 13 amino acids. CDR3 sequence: CASSQEFDQPQHF. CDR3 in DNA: TGTGCCAGCTCCCAGGAGTTCGATCAGCCCCAGCATTTT. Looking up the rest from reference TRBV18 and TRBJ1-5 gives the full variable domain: NAGVMQNPRHLVRRRGQEARLRCSPMKGHSHVYWYRQLPEEGLKFMVYLQKENIIDESGMPKERFSAEFPKEGPSILRIQQVVRGDSAAYFCASSQEFDQPQHFGDGTRLSIL.

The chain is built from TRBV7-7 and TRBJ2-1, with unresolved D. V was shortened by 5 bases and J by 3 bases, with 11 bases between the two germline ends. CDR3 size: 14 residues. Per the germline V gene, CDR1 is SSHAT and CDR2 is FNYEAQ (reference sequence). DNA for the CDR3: TGTGCCAGCAGCCCCCTCCAGAACTACAATGAGCAGTTCTTC. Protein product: CASSPLQNYNEQFF.

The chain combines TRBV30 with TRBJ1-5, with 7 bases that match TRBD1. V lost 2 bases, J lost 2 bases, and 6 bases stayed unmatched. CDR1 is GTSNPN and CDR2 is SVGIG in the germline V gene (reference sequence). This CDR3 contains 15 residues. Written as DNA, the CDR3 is TGTGCCTGGAGTCCCAGGGGGGTGGGCAATCAGCCCCAGCATTTT. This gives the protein CAWSPRGVGNQPQHF.